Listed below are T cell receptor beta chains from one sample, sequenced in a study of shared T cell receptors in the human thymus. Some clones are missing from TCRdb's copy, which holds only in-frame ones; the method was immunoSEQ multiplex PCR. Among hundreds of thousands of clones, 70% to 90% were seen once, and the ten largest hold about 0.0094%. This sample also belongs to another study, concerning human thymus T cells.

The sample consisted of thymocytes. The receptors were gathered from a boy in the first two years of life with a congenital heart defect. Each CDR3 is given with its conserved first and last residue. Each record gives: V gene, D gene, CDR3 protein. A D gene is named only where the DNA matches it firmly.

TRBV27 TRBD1 CASSYYQGANTGELFF
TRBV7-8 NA CASSLEFRSNQPQHF
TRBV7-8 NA CASSLVVSYEQYF
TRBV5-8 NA CASSLDRINQPQHF
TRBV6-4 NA CASSDGLTTGELFF
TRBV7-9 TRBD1 CASSCDREYEQYF
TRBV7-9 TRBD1 CASSPGQHEQFF
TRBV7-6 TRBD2 CASSLEGSQRESEYEQYF
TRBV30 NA CAWSAQNTFNQPQHF
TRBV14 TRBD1 CASSRRGRDYGYTF
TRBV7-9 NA CAAESTLNTGELFF
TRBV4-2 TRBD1 CASSRTGDQPQHF
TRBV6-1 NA CASIGDYSNQPQHF
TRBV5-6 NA CASSCPEVSGNTIYF
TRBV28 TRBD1 CASSPLTGGRGNQPQHF
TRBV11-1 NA CASSFSRGRTEAFF
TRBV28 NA CASSHGLAASYNEQFF
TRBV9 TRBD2 CASSVRAGSSPPIYEQFF
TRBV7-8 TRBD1 CASSPTRQGGNEKLFF
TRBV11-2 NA CASSPRMDSRGYTF
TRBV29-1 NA CSVEDGRDFPSSYNEQFF
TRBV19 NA CASRGSGPSTDTQYF
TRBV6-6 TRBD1 CASSYAGTVSYEQYF